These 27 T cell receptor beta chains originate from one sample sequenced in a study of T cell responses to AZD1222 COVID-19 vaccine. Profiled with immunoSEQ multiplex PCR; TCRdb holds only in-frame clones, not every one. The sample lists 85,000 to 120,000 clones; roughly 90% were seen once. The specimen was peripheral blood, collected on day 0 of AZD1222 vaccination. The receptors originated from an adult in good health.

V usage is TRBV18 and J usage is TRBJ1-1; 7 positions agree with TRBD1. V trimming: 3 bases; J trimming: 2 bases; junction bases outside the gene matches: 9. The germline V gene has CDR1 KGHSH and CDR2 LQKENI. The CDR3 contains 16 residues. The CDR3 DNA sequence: TGTGCCAGCTCACCGCGGACAGGTGGGATCAACACTGAAGCTTTCTTT. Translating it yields CASSPRTGGINTEAFF.

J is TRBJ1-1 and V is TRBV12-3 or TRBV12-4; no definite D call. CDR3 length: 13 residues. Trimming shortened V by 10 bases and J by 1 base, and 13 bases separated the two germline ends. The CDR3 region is CATSGQQNTEAFF. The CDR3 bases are TGTGCCACCTCCGGTCAGCAGAACACTGAAGCTTTCTTT.

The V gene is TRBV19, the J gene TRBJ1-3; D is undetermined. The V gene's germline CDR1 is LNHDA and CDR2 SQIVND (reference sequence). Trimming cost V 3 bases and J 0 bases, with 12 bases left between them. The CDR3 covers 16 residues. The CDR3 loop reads CASSMLRTHSGNTIYF. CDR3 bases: TGTGCCAGTAGTATGCTCCGAACTCACTCTGGAAACACCATATATTTT.

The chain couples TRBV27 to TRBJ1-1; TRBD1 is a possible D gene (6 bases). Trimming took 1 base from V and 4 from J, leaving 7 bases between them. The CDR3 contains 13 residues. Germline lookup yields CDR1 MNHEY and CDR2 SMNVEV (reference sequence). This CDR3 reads CASSLWGATEAFF. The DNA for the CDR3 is TGTGCCAGCAGTTTATGGGGGGCCACTGAAGCTTTCTTT.

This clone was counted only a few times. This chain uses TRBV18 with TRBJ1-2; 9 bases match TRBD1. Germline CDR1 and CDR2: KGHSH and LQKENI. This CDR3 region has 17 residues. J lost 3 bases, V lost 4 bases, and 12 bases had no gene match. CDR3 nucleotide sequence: TGTGCCAGCTCACTATTCGGACAGGGGCCAGAGGACTATGGCTACACCTTC. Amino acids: CASSLFGQGPEDYGYTF.

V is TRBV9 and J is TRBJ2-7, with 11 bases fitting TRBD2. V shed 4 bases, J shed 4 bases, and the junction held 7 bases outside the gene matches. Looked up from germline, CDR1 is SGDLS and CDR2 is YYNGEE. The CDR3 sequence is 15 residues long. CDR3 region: CASSYTGTSGYEQYF. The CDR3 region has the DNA TGTGCCAGCAGCTATACCGGGACTAGCGGTTACGAGCAGTACTTC.

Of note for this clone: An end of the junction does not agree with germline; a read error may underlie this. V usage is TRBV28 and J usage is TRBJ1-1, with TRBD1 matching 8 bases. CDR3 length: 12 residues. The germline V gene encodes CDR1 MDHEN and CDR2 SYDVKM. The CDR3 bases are TGTGCCTGCAGGGGGCTCGTCACTGAAGCTTTCTTT. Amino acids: CACRGLVTEAFF.

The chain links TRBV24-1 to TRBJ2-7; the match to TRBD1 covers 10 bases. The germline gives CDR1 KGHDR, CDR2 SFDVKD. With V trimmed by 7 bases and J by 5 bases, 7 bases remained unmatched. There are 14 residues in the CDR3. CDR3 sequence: CATRGQGRIDEQYF. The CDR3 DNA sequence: TGTGCCACCAGGGGACAGGGGCGGATTGACGAGCAGTACTTC.

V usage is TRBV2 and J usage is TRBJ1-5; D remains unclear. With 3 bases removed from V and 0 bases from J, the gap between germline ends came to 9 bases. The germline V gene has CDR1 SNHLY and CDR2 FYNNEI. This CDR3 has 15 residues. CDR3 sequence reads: CASSESGYSNQPQHF. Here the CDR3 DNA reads TGTGCCAGCAGTGAGTCAGGTTATAGCAATCAGCCCCAGCATTTT.

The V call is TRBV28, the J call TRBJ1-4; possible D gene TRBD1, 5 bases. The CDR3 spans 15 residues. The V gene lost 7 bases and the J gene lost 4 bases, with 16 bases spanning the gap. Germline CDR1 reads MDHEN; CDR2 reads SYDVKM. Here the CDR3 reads CASITGGRGNEKLFF. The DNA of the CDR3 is TGTGCCAGCATCACCGGGGGGAGGGGTAATGAAAAACTGTTTTTT.

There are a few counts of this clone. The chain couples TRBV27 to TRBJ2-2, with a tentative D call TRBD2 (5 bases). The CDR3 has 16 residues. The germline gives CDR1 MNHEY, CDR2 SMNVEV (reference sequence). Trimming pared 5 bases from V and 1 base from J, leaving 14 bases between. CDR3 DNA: TGTGCCAGCAGTCTAAATGCAGGACTGAACACCGGGGAGCTGTTTTTT. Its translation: CASSLNAGLNTGELFF.

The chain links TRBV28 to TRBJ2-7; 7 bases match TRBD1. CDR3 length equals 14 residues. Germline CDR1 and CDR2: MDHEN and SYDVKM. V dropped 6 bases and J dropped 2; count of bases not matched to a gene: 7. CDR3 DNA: TGTGCCAGCAGCCCTGGGGACAGCACCTACGAGCAGTACTTC. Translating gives CASSPGDSTYEQYF.

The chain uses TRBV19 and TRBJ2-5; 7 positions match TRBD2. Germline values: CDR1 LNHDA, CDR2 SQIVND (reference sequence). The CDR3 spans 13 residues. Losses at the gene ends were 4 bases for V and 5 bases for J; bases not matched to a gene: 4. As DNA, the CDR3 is TGTGCCAGTAGTAAGGGAGGGGCTGAGACCCAGTACTTC. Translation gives CASSKGGAETQYF.

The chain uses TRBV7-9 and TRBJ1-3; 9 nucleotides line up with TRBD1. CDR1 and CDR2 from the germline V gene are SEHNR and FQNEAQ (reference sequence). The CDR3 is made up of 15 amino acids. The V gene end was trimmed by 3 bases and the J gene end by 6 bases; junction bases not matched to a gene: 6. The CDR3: CASSFSDRGVNTIYF. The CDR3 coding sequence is TGTGCCAGCAGCTTTTCGGACAGGGGTGTAAACACCATATATTTT.

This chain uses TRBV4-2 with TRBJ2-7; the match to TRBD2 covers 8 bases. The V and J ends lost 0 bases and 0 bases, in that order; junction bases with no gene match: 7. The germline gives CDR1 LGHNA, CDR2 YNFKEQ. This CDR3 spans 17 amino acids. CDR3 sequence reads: CASSQDPYSGSSYEQYF. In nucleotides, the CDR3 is TGTGCCAGCAGCCAAGACCCCTACAGCGGGAGCTCCTACGAGCAGTACTTC.

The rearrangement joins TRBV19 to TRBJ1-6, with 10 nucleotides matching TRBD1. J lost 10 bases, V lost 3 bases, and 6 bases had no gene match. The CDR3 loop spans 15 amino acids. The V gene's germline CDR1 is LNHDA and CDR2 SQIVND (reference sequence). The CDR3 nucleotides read TGTGCCAGTAGTATCGGACAGGGGGTAGGGTCACCCCTCCACTTT. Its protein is CASSIGQGVGSPLHF.

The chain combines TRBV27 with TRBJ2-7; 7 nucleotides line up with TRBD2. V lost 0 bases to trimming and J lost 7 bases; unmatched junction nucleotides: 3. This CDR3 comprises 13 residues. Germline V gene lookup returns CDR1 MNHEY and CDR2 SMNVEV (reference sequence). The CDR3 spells CASSLSRGWEQYF. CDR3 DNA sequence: TGTGCCAGCAGTTTATCGCGGGGGTGGGAGCAGTACTTC.

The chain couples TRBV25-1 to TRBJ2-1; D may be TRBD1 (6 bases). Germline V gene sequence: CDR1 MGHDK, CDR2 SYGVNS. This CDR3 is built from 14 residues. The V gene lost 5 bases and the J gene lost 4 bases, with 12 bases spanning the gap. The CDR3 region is CASSHGQLYNEQFF. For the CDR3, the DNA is TGTGCCAGCAGTCACGGACAGCTTTACAATGAGCAGTTCTTC.

CDR3 amino acids: CASSLDRAGGYTF. For the CDR3, the DNA is TGTGCCAGCAGCTTAGACAGGGCGGGTGGCTACACCTTC. The gene calls are TRBV7-8 and TRBJ1-2; weak D call: TRBD1 (6 bases). The V gene lost 1 base and the J gene lost 7 bases, with 10 bases spanning the gap. There are 13 residues in the CDR3. Germline loops: CDR1 SGHVS, CDR2 FQNEAQ.

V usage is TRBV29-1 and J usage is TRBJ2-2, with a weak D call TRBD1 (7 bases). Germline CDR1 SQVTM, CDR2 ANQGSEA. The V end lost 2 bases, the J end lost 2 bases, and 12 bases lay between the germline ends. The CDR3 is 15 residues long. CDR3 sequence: CSVERRGLNTGELFF. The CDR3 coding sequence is TGCAGCGTTGAAAGGAGGGGGCTAAACACCGGGGAGCTGTTTTTT.

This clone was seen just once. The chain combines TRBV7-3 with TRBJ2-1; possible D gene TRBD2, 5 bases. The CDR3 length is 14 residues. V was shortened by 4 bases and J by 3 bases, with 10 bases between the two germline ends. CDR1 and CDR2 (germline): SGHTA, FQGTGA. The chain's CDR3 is CASSSPGYYNEQFF. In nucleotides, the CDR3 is TGTGCCAGCAGCTCCCCGGGATACTACAATGAGCAGTTCTTC.

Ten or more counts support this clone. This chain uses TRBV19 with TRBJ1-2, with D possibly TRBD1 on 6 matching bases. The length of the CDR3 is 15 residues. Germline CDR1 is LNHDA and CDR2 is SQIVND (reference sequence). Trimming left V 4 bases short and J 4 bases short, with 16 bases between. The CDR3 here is CASSKSGTSPYGYTF. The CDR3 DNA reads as TGTGCCAGTAGTAAATCCGGGACATCTCCCTATGGCTACACCTTC.

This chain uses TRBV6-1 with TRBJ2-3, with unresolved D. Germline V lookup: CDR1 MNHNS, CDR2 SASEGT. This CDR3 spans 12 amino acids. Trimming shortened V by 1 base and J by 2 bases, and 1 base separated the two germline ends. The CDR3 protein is CASSEVTDTQYF. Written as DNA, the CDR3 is TGTGCCAGCAGTGAAGTCACAGATACGCAGTATTTT.

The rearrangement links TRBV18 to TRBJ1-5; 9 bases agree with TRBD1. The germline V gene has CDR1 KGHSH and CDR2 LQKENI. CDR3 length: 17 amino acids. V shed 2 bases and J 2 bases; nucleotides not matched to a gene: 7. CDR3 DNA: TGTGCCAGCTCACCATCATCGACAGGGGGGGGCAATCAGCCCCAGCATTTT. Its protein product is CASSPSSTGGGNQPQHF.

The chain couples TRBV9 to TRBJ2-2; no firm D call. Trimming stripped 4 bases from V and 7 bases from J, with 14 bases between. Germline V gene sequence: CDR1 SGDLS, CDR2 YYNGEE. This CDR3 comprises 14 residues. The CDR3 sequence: CASSQENSRGELFF. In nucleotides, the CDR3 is TGTGCCAGCAGCCAAGAAAACTCCCGCGGGGAGCTGTTTTTT.

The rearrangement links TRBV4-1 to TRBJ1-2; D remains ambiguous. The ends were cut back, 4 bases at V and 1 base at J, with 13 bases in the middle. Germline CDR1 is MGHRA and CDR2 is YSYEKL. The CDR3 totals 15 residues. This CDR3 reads CASSLTDQVNYGYTF. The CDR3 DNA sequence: TGCGCCAGCAGCCTCACCGACCAGGTTAACTATGGCTACACCTTC.

The CDR3 region has the DNA TGTGCCAGTAGTAAGACAGGACTGGCGGGCAATGAGCAGTTCTTC. Translating it yields CASSKTGLAGNEQFF. The chain couples TRBV19 to TRBJ2-1, with a tentative D call TRBD1 (6 bases). Germline V lookup: CDR1 LNHDA, CDR2 SQIVND (reference sequence). The germline V and J ends were trimmed by 4 bases and 6 bases, with 16 bases remaining between them. The CDR3 runs 15 residues.